Here is one T cell receptor (beta chain) with its context. Its target is not known. The sample is drawn from a study of beta chain features in type 1 diabetes. Germline V lookup: CDR1 ENHRY, CDR2 SYGVKD. The CDR3 consists of 14 residues. Losses at the gene ends were 5 bases for V and 6 bases for J; bases not matched to a gene: 8. Notes on the study in general: Relative to healthy donors, patients appeared to have naive, central memory and Treg TCRB repertoires that were more similar. The VDJ junctions of type 1 diabetes patients carried fewer insertions and more deletions. Shorter templates may be favored by PCR, equally so in patients and controls.

Reverse transcribing all isolated RNA meant expressed TCRB transcripts were sequenced. Here immunoSEQ multiplex PCR was the method, and the copy in TCRdb shows in-frame clones only, minus some. The profile shows 860,000 or so clones, roughly 17% of them singletons. Staining for CD45RO/CCR7/CD25/CD127/CD95/CD27 allowed sorting of CD4+ naive, central memory, regulatory and stem cell-like memory cells. The TCR was taken from a woman under 30 in good health. The chain employs TRBV10-3 and TRBJ2-7; 9 nucleotides match TRBD1. The sample taken for sequencing was naive CD4+ T cells from blood. CDR3 bases: TGTGCCATCAGTAACCTGGGACAGGGCACCGAGCAGTACTTC. This gives the protein CAISNLGQGTEQYF.